The entry that follows covers one T cell receptor (beta chain) sequence. This entry comes from a study of blood T cell repertoires in COVID-19. Background on the study: The United States, Italy and Spain were the sources of the acute and convalescent COVID-19 samples.

Seattle participants joined during active infection and were tracked over time. As handled by the study authors: Reference gene primer amplification gave estimated nucleated cell counts. Assay: immunoSEQ multiplex PCR; the TCRdb copy retains only in-frame clones and omits some. The D gene and trimming were derived from the DNA, and the V and J assignments and clone size from that table. The table includes approximately 240,000 clones, approximately 86% detected once. This clonotype was obtained from a woman younger than 45 with COVID-19, enrolled during active disease. Sequencing was carried out using peripheral blood.

The CDR3 protein is CASSYGLAGTLYQETQYF. CDR3 bases: TGTGCCAGTAGTTATGGACTAGCGGGTACATTGTACCAAGAGACCCAGTACTTC. The chain carries TRBV19 and TRBJ2-5; 11 nucleotides agree with TRBD2. The trim removed 5 bases at V and 0 bases at J, leaving 11 bases unmatched. CDR3 length: 18 residues. The V gene's germline CDR1 is LNHDA and CDR2 SQIVND (reference sequence).